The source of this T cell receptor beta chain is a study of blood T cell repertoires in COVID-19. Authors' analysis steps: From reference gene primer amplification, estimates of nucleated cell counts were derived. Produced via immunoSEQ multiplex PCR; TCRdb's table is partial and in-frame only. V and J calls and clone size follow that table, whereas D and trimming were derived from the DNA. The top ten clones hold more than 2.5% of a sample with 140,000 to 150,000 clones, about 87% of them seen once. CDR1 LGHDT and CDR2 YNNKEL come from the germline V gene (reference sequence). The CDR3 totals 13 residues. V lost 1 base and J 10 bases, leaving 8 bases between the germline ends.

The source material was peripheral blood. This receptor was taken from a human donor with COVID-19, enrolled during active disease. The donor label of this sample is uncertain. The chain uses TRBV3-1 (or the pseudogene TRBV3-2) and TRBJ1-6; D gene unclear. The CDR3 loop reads CASSQGRASPLHF. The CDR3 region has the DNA TGTGCCAGCAGCCAAGGGAGGGCATCACCCCTCCACTTT.